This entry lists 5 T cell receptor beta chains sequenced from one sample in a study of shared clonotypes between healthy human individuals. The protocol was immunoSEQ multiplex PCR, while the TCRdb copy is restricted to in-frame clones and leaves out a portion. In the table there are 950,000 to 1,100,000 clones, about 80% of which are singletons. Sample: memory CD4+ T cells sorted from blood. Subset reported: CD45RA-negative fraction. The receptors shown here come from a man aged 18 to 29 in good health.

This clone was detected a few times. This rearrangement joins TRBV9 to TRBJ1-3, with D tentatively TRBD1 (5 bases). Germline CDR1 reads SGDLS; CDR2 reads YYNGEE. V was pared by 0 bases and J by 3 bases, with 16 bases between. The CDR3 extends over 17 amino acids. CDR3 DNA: TGTGCCAGCAGCGTAGGGCCCTCGGGGCCGGATGGAAACACCATATATTTT. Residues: CASSVGPSGPDGNTIYF.

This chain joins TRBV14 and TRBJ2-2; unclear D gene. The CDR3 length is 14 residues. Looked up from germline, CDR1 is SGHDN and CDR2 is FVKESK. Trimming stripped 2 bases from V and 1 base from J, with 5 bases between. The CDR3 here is CASSQTVNTGELFF. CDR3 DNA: TGTGCCAGCAGCCAAACGGTGAACACCGGGGAGCTGTTTTTT.

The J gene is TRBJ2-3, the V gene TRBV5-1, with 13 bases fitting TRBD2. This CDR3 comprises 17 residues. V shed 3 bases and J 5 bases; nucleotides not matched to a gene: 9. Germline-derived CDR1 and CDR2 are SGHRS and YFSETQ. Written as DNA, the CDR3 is TGCGCCAGCAGCTGGGGACTAGCGGGATTTGACGGAGATACGCAGTATTTT. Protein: CASSWGLAGFDGDTQYF.

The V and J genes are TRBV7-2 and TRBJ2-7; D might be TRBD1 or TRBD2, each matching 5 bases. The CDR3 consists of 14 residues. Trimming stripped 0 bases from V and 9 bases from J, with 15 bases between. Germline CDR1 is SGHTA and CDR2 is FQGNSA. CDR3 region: CASSLAAGSSGQYF. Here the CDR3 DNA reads TGTGCCAGCAGCTTAGCGGCAGGGTCCAGCGGGCAGTACTTC.

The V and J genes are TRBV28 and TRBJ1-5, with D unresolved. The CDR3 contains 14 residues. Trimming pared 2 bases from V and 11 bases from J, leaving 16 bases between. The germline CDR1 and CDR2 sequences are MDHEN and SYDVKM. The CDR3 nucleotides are TGTGCCAGCAGTTTAGGCTCTGGGCATAGCTCCCAGCATTTT. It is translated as CASSLGSGHSSQHF. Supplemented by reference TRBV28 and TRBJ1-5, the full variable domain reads DVKVTQSSRYLVKRTGEKVFLECVQDMDHENMFWYRQDPGLGLRLIYFSYDVKMKEKGDIPEGYSVSREKKERFSLILESASTNQTSMYLCASSLGSGHSSQHFGDGTRLSIL.